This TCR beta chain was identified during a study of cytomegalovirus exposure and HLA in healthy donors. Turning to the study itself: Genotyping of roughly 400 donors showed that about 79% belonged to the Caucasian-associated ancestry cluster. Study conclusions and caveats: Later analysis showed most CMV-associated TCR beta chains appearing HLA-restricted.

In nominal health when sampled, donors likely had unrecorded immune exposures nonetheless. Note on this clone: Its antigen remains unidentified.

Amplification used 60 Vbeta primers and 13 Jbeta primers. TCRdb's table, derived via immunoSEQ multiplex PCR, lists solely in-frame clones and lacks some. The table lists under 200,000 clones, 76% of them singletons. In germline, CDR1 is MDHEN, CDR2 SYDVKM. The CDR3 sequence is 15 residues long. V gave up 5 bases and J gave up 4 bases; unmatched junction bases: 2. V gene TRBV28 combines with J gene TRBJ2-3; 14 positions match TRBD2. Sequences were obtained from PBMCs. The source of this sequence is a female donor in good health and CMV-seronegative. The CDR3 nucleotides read TGTGCCAGCAGTCGACTAGCGGGAGGGTCAGATACGCAGTATTTT. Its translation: CASSRLAGGSDTQYF.